The present T cell receptor (beta chain) was sequenced within a study of post-analysis software for immune sequencing data. Overall study context: Relapsing-remitting, secondary progressive and progressive-relapsing multiple sclerosis courses were included.

As for this clonotype: The antigen is unknown.

Germline V CDR1 and CDR2: SGHVS, FQNEAQ. V gave up 4 bases and J gave up 7 bases; unmatched junction bases: 3. The CDR3 extends over 14 amino acids. Unique molecular identifiers were built into the TCR beta cDNA libraries. One entry per CDR3 protein, called by TCRdb with MiXCR from the PCR reads. The table lists hundreds of thousands of distinct CDR3 sequences, over 45% of them singletons. Study-wide findings and caveats: Strong same-batch co-clustering of samples appeared with F measure clustering. TRBV segments more frequent in patients than in controls numbered several and included TRBV5-6, TRBV5-1 and TRBV20-1. Controls had significantly higher normalized Chao1 diversity than multiple sclerosis patients.

V is TRBV7-8 and J is TRBJ2-1, with TRBD1 matching 11 bases. The sample consisted of blood. The receptor was isolated from a girl aged 2-15 years with multiple sclerosis. The CDR3 here is CASSYRDRGNEQFF. In DNA, the CDR3 is TGTGCCAGCAGCTACCGGGACAGGGGGAATGAGCAGTTCTTC.